This TCR beta chain was recovered during a study of blood T cell repertoires in COVID-19. Overall study: Samples came from the United States, Italy and Spain, spanning acute and convalescent COVID-19. PBMCs, B-cell-depleted T cells, or T cells provided the cDNA or gDNA that made up the material.

Methods used by the authors: Reference gene primer amplification gave nucleated cell count estimates. TCRdb keeps only in-frame clones here, not all; method: immunoSEQ multiplex PCR. V and J calls and clone size come straight from that table; D and trimming were deduced from the DNA. The sample consists of 100,000 to 150,000 clones, 88% of them appearing once. This TCR derives from a human donor in a cohort sampled during active COVID-19. Source material: peripheral blood.

The CDR3 loop is CASSTGTGASPLHF. The CDR3 bases are TGTGCCAGCAGTACCGGGACAGGGGCTTCACCCCTCCACTTT. This chain uses TRBV27 with TRBJ1-6, with 10 bases that match TRBD1. Germline V gene data show CDR1 as MNHEY and CDR2 as SMNVEV (reference sequence). Trimming at V came to 5 bases and at J to 9 bases, leaving 4 bases not matched to a gene. The CDR3 has 14 amino acids.